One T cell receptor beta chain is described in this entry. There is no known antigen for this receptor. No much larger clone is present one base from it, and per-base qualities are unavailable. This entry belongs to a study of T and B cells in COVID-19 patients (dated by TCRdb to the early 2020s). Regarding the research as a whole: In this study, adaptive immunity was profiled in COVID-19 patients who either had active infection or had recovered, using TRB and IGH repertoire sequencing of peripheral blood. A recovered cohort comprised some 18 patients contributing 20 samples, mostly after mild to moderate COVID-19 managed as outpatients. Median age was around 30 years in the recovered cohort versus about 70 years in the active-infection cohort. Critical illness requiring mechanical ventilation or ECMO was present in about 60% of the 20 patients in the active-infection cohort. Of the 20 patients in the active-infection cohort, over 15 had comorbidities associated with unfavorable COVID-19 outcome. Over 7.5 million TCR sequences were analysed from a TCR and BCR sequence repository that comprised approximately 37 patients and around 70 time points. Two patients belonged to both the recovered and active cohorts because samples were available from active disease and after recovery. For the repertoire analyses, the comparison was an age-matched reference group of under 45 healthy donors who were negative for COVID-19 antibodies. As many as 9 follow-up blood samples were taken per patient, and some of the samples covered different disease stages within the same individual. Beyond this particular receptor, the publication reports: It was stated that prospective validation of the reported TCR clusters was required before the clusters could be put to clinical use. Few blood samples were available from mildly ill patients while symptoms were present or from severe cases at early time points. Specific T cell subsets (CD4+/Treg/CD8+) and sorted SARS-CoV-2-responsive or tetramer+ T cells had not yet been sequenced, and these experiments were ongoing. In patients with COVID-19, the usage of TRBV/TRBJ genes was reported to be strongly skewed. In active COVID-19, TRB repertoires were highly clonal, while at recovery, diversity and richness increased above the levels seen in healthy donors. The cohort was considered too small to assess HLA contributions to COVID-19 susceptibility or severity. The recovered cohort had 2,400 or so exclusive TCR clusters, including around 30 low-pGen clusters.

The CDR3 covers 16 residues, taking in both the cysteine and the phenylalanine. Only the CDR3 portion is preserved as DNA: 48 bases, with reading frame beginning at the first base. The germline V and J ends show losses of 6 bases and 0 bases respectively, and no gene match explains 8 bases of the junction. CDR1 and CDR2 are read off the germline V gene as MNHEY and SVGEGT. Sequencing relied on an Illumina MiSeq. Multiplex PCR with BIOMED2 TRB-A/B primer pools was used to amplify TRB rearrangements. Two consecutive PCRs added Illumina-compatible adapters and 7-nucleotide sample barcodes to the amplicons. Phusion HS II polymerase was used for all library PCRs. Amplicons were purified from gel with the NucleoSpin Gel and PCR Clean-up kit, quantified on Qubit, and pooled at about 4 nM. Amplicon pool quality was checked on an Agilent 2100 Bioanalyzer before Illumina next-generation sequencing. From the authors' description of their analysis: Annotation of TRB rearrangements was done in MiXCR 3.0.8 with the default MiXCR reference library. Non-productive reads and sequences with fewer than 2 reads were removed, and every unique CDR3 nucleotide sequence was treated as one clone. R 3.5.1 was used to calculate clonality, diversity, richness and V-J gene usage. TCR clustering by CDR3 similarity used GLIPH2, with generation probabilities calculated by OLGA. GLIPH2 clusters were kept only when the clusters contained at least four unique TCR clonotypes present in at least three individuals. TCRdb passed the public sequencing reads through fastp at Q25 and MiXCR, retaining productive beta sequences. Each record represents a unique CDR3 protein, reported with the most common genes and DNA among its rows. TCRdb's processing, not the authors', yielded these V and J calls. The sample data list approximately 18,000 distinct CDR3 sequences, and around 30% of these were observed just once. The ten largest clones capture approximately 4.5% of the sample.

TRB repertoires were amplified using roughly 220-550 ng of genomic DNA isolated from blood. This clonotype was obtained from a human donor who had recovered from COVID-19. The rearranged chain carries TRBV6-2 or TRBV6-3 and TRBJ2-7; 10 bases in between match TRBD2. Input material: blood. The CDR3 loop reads CASSQGLAELSYEQYF. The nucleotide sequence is TGTGCCAGCAGCCAAGGACTAGCGGAGCTCTCCTACGAGCAGTACTTC.